One and the same sample provided the 22 T cell receptor beta chains below, sequenced in a study of cytomegalovirus exposure and HLA in healthy donors. The PCR made use of 60 Vbeta and 13 Jbeta primers. Measured with immunoSEQ multiplex PCR; TCRdb has only the in-frame clones, and not every one. This table holds roughly 190,000 clones, roughly 78% found once. Input material: PBMCs. Receptor source: a girl aged 10 to 17 in good health and CMV-seropositive.

CDR3 sequence reads: CASRKGGDHAYEQYF. CDR3 sequence (DNA): TGTGCCAGCCGGAAGGGAGGGGACCACGCCTACGAGCAGTACTTC. The J gene is TRBJ2-7, the V gene TRBV6-6; 7 nucleotides line up with TRBD2. Trimming at V came to 8 bases and at J to 2 bases, leaving 12 bases not matched to a gene. CDR1 is MNHNY, CDR2 SVGAGI, per germline (reference sequence). This CDR3 region has 15 residues.

The V call is TRBV7-2, the J call TRBJ2-3, with no clear D. Trimming took 8 bases from V and 6 from J, leaving 12 bases between them. Germline V gene lookup returns CDR1 SGHTA and CDR2 FQGNSA. There are 12 residues in the CDR3. The CDR3 DNA is TGTGCCAGCTCCTCCACCGCGGATACGCAGTATTTT. Translating it yields CASSSTADTQYF.

V is TRBV2 and J is TRBJ1-6; tentatively, D is TRBD1 (5 bases). The CDR3 has 15 residues. Trimming took 6 bases from V and 3 from J, leaving 12 bases between them. Looked up from germline, CDR1 is SNHLY and CDR2 is FYNNEI. This CDR3 reads CASRETGLYNSPLHF. The DNA of the CDR3 is TGTGCCAGCAGGGAGACGGGACTCTATAATTCACCCCTCCACTTT.

The gene calls are TRBV14 and TRBJ2-7; tentative D call: TRBD2 (6 bases). Germline assignment: CDR1 SGHDN and CDR2 FVKESK. Trimming cost V 3 bases and J 0 bases, with 18 bases left between them. This CDR3 has 17 amino acids. CDR3 sequence: CASSHSSGTLISYEQYF. The CDR3 nucleotides are TGTGCCAGCAGCCACTCGTCCGGGACTCTTATCTCCTACGAGCAGTACTTC.

The chain carries TRBV10-2 and TRBJ2-1, with unresolved D. Germline CDR1 and CDR2: WSHSY and SAAADI. Trimming took off 3 bases at V and 0 bases at J, with 6 bases between the two ends. This CDR3 is built from 14 residues. The CDR3 sequence: CASSDRSSYNEQFF. The CDR3 DNA follows: TGCGCCAGCAGTGATAGGAGCTCCTACAATGAGCAGTTCTTC.

V usage is TRBV29-1 and J usage is TRBJ2-5; TRBD2 agrees at 10 bases. The V gene's germline CDR1 is SQVTM and CDR2 ANQGSEA. This CDR3 region has 13 residues. V lost 5 bases, J lost 9 bases, and 9 bases stayed unmatched. The CDR3 DNA reads TGCAGCGTTTCGGACCTAGCGGGGGCGTCCCAGTACTTC. It specifies CSVSDLAGASQYF. Supplemented by reference TRBV29-1 and TRBJ2-5, the full variable domain reads SAVISQKPSRDICQRGTSLTIQCQVDSQVTMMFWYRQQPGQSLTLIATANQGSEATYESGFVIDKFPISRPNLTFSTLTVSNMSPEDSSIYLCSVSDLAGASQYFGPGTRLLVL.

This clone has just one count. The chain joins TRBV7-2 to TRBJ2-5; D is possibly TRBD1 (6 bases). V lost 2 bases to trimming and J lost 5 bases, with 9 bases between them. This CDR3 has 13 residues. Germline CDR1 SGHTA, CDR2 FQGNSA. CDR3 sequence: CASSLTGLETQYF. The CDR3 bases are TGTGCCAGCAGCTTAACAGGGTTGGAGACCCAGTACTTC.

The V gene is TRBV9, the J gene TRBJ1-3; a possible D gene is TRBD1 (5 bases). V lost 3 bases to trimming and J lost 4 bases, with 8 bases between them. This CDR3 has 13 residues. Germline lookup yields CDR1 SGDLS and CDR2 YYNGEE. CDR3 in amino acids: CASSAGSGNTIYF. The CDR3 nucleotides read TGTGCCAGCAGCGCAGGGTCGGGAAACACCATATATTTT.

The chain employs TRBV27 and TRBJ1-6; 8 bases match TRBD1. Trimming at V came to 4 bases and at J to 9 bases, leaving 5 bases not matched to a gene. The CDR3 is 14 residues long. Germline V lookup: CDR1 MNHEY, CDR2 SMNVEV (reference sequence). Here the CDR3 reads CASSSGQGVSPLHF. As DNA, the CDR3 is TGTGCCAGCAGTTCTGGACAGGGAGTTTCACCCCTCCACTTT.

CDR3 residues: CASSSFGGDGNTIYF. In DNA, the CDR3 is TGTGCCAGCAGTTCTTTTGGAGGGGATGGAAACACCATATATTTT. J is TRBJ1-3 and V is TRBV7-9; the D gene is possibly TRBD1 (5 bases). The germline gives CDR1 SEHNR, CDR2 FQNEAQ (reference sequence). V lost 6 bases and J lost 3, with 15 bases in between. The CDR3 contains 15 residues.

This clone showed up just a few times. The rearrangement links TRBV5-1 to TRBJ2-1; 13 nucleotides line up with TRBD2. The CDR3 runs to 15 residues. The trim removed 2 bases at V and 7 bases at J, leaving 3 bases unmatched. The germline V gene encodes CDR1 SGHRS and CDR2 YFSETQ. The CDR3 reads CASSFTSGGVNEQFF. The DNA of the CDR3 is TGCGCCAGCAGCTTCACTAGCGGGGGGGTGAATGAGCAGTTCTTC.

The chain couples TRBV10-3 to TRBJ2-3, with a tentative D call TRBD2 (6 bases). This CDR3 region has 15 residues. The germline CDR1 and CDR2 sequences are ENHRY and SYGVKD. The V gene lost 2 bases and the J gene lost 1 base, with 10 bases spanning the gap. The CDR3 bases are TGTGCCATCAGTGAGCGGGGGACCCGCACAGATACGCAGTATTTT. Protein: CAISERGTRTDTQYF.

This chain connects TRBV7-7 to TRBJ2-5, with 10 positions matching TRBD1. Per the germline V gene, CDR1 is SSHAT and CDR2 is FNYEAQ (reference sequence). After removal of 6 bases from V and 1 base from J, the junction contained 8 bases not matched to a gene. This CDR3 is 16 amino acids long. The CDR3: CASSQTGTGAQETQYF. The CDR3 nucleotides read TGTGCCAGCAGTCAAACCGGGACAGGGGCCCAAGAGACCCAGTACTTC.

Written as DNA, the CDR3 is TGTGCCAGCAGCCGTACTAGCGGGGGGTTTACCGGGGAGCTGTTTTTT. It yields the protein CASSRTSGGFTGELFF. This sequence joins TRBV7-8 and TRBJ2-2; 12 bases map to TRBD2. The germline gives CDR1 SGHVS, CDR2 FQNEAQ. This CDR3 comprises 16 residues. Trimming took 5 bases from V and 5 from J; bases not matched to a gene: 6.

The chain links TRBV5-1 to TRBJ2-2; TRBD1 agrees at 9 bases. Germline CDR1 and CDR2: SGHRS and YFSETQ. V was pared by 2 bases and J by 0 bases, with 8 bases of the junction left unmatched. The CDR3 is made up of 18 amino acids. CDR3 region: CASSFLTGGTTNTGELFF. CDR3 sequence (DNA): TGCGCCAGCAGCTTTCTAACAGGGGGCACCACGAACACCGGGGAGCTGTTTTTT.

This clone came up once. The V call is TRBV7-6, the J call TRBJ2-3, with D tentatively TRBD2 (6 bases). Trimming cost V 5 bases and J 3 bases, with 18 bases left between them. The CDR3 has 16 amino acids. From germline, CDR1 is SGHVS and CDR2 FNYEAQ. CDR3 protein: CASSQGLLGGTDTQYF. CDR3 coding DNA: TGTGCCAGCAGCCAAGGACTATTGGGGGGTACAGATACGCAGTATTTT.

The CDR3 loop reads CASSRTGSFGANVLTF. The CDR3 bases are TGTGCCAGCAGTCGGACAGGGTCATTTGGGGCCAACGTCCTGACTTTC. The V call is TRBV2, the J call TRBJ2-6; TRBD1 agrees at 8 bases. The CDR3 totals 16 residues. V gave up 5 bases and J gave up 3 bases; unmatched junction bases: 6. Germline lookup yields CDR1 SNHLY and CDR2 FYNNEI.

This sequence joins TRBV11-2 and TRBJ2-4, with unresolved D. Germline V CDR1 and CDR2: SGHAT, FQNNGV. CDR3 size: 11 residues. Trimming left V 2 bases short and J 10 bases short, with 6 bases between. The CDR3, as DNA: TGTGCCAGCAGCTTAATCGGGATTCAGTACTTC. This encodes CASSLIGIQYF.

The chain links TRBV14 to TRBJ2-3, with TRBD2 matching 11 bases. The germline CDR1 and CDR2 sequences are SGHDN and FVKESK. The ends lost 4 bases at V and 2 bases at J; junction bases unmatched: 8. This CDR3 region has 17 residues. CDR3 amino acids: CASSLIGLAGNTDTQYF. The CDR3, as DNA: TGTGCCAGCAGCCTTATCGGACTAGCGGGTAACACAGATACGCAGTATTTT.

The chain joins TRBV6-1 to TRBJ1-2, with 7 bases lining up with TRBD1. The CDR3 runs 14 residues. The germline CDR1 and CDR2 sequences are MNHNS and SASEGT. V gave up 11 bases and J gave up 1 base; unmatched junction bases: 10. The chain's CDR3 is CASQEGGVNYGYTF. DNA of the CDR3: TGTGCCTCCCAGGAAGGGGGCGTTAACTATGGCTACACCTTC.

In its sample, this clone was seen a few times. The CDR3, as DNA: TGTGCCAGCAGTGACGGGACTGCCACCTACGAGCAGTACTTC. This gives the protein CASSDGTATYEQYF. The chain is built from TRBV25-1 and TRBJ2-7; possibly TRBD2 for D (6 bases). The CDR3 is 14 residues long. Germline assignment: CDR1 MGHDK and CDR2 SYGVNS. V dropped 3 bases and J dropped 2 bases, with 11 bases sitting between them.

Remarks on this clone: Other DNA sequences from this sample encode an identical CDR3 as well. V usage is TRBV5-1 and J usage is TRBJ1-1; perhaps TRBD1 as D (5 bases). The CDR3 is 14 amino acids. CDR1 and CDR2 (germline): SGHRS, YFSETQ. Trimming pared 0 bases from V and 0 bases from J, leaving 6 bases between. In DNA form, the CDR3 reads TGCGCCAGCAGCTTGGGGGGCTTGAACACTGAAGCTTTCTTT. Amino acid sequence: CASSLGGLNTEAFF.